This T cell receptor (beta chain) derives from a study of cytomegalovirus exposure and HLA in healthy donors. Study conclusions and caveats: In presence/absence analyses, roughly uniform sequencing depth across donors was assumed.

The primer mix had 60 Vbeta and 13 Jbeta primers. The protocol was immunoSEQ multiplex PCR, while the TCRdb copy is restricted to in-frame clones and leaves out a portion. This sample has roughly 100,000 clones, with 65% to 80% found just once. V was pared by 3 bases and J by 6 bases, with 14 bases between. The length of the CDR3 is 15 residues. The germline V gene encodes CDR1 LGHNA and CDR2 YSLEER. On this clone: The antigen is not known.

The sequence came from a woman aged 18-29 years in good health and CMV-seropositive. Sequencing input: PBMCs. The gene calls are TRBV4-3 and TRBJ1-4, with D possibly being TRBD1 (5 bases). CDR3 region: CASSQGGRDHEKLFF. The CDR3 DNA reads TGCGCCAGCAGCCAGGGGGGGAGAGACCATGAAAAACTGTTTTTT.